The 3 T cell receptor beta chains below all came from one sample that was sequenced in a study of spatial heterogeneity in lung cancer. Time point: sample taken at primary tumor resection. TCRdb re-called the 5' RACE reads with MiXCR, one entry per CDR3 protein. This table has about 830 distinct CDR3 sequences, almost 9.5% appearing once. General study points: Mutation tallies in tumors tracked expanded intratumoral alpha and beta TCR counts.

Their antigen targets remain unknown. The material was lung tumor tissue, obtained at surgery. The receptors here all came from a male donor with early-stage non-small cell lung cancer.

This clonotype was seen a few times. This clone may be a read error of a much larger clone one base away. CDR3 residues: CAGSLTSGSSYNEQFF. The CDR3 region has the DNA TGTGCCGGCAGCTTGACTAGCGGGAGCTCCTACAATGAGCAGTTCTTC. The chain couples TRBV7-2 to TRBJ2-1; 12 bases agree with TRBD2. CDR3 size: 16 residues. CDR1 and CDR2 (germline): SGHTA, FQGNSA.

This clonotype is termed medium-sized. The rearrangement joins TRBV7-9 to TRBJ2-1; no clear D. CDR3 length equals 16 residues. The V end lost 2 bases, the J end lost 0 bases, and 11 bases lay between the germline ends. Per the germline V gene, CDR1 is SEHNR and CDR2 is FQNEAQ (reference sequence). The CDR3 is CASSLYSLSSYNEQFF. The CDR3 bases are TGTGCCAGCAGCTTATACTCCTTAAGCTCCTACAATGAGCAGTTCTTC. The full variable domain, rest sourced from reference TRBV7-9 and TRBJ2-1, is DTGVSQNPRHKITKRGQNVTFRCDPISEHNRLYWYRQTLGQGPEFLTYFQNEAQLEKSRLLSDRFSAERPKGSFSTLEIQRTEQGDSAMYLCASSLYSLSSYNEQFFGPGTRLTVL.

By sample share, this clonotype is large (0.1 to 1%). This chain links TRBV11-2 with TRBJ1-4; maybe TRBD1 (6 bases). Germline CDR1 is SGHAT and CDR2 is FQNNGV. V was clipped by 5 bases and J by 7 bases, with 17 bases between them. This CDR3 contains 15 residues. The CDR3 reads CASSPPQGIGEKLFF. CDR3 DNA: TGTGCCAGCAGCCCTCCCCAGGGGATAGGTGAAAAACTGTTTTTT.